The 30 T cell receptor beta chains below all came from one sample that was sequenced in a study of CD8+ T cells in alopecia areata. Sequencing used cDNA as its template, made by extracting RNA and reverse transcribing it. TCRdb's table, derived via immunoSEQ multiplex PCR, lists solely in-frame clones and lacks some. The sample includes 150,000 or so clones, around three fifths of them seen just once. Treatment specified: oral pan-JAK inhibitor, 5-10 mg twice daily. This specimen consisted of CD4+ T cells sorted from blood, obtained at week 4, from a patient treated with tofacitinib. The receptors stem from a human donor with alopecia areata.

The V gene is TRBV2, the J gene TRBJ2-3; D gene uncertain. This CDR3 has 13 amino acids. Looked up from germline, CDR1 is SNHLY and CDR2 is FYNNEI. V was shortened by 2 bases and J by 3 bases, with 6 bases between the two germline ends. Here the CDR3 DNA reads TGTGCCAGCAGTGAACGGGCGACAGATACGCAGTATTTT. This encodes CASSERATDTQYF.

The chain couples TRBV27 to TRBJ2-1; a possible D gene is TRBD2 (6 bases). The CDR3 totals 12 residues. Germline-derived CDR1 and CDR2 are MNHEY and SMNVEV (reference sequence). Deletions cut 7 bases from V and 12 bases from J, with 16 bases between. The CDR3 DNA reads as TGTGCCAGCATTCCCGTTGGGGGAGGGCAGTTCTTC. This translates into CASIPVGGGQFF.

The genes are TRBV30 and TRBJ2-1, with TRBD2 matching 7 bases. V trimming: 4 bases; J trimming: 0 bases; junction bases outside the gene matches: 21. The CDR3 loop spans 20 amino acids. The germline CDR1 and CDR2 sequences are GTSNPN and SVGIG (reference sequence). The CDR3 sequence: CAWIPTAGLLLTSSYNEQFF. The CDR3 DNA sequence: TGTGCCTGGATCCCGACAGCGGGGCTGCTACTTACGAGCTCCTACAATGAGCAGTTCTTC. Supplemented by reference TRBV30 and TRBJ2-1, the full variable domain reads SQTIHQWPATLVQPVGSPLSLECTVEGTSNPNLYWYRQAAGRGLQLLFYSVGIGQISSEVPQNLSASRPQDRQFILSSKKLLLSDSGFYLCAWIPTAGLLLTSSYNEQFFGPGTRLTVL.

This chain uses TRBV6-5 with TRBJ2-7; TRBD1 is a possible D gene (6 bases). Trimming pared 2 bases from V and 5 bases from J, leaving 16 bases between. The CDR3 is 15 residues long. Germline CDR1 and CDR2: MNHEY and SVGAGI. The CDR3 nucleotides read TGTGCCAGCAGTTACCAGATGAGACAGGCTAACGAGCAGTACTTC. Amino acids: CASSYQMRQANEQYF.

This clone was recorded a few times. This same CDR3 is encoded by further DNA sequences in the sample. This sequence joins TRBV7-2 and TRBJ2-7; no clear D gene. Between the trimmed V and J ends, which lost 1 base and 4 bases, there was a span of 2 bases. CDR1 is SGHTA, CDR2 FQGNSA, per germline. This CDR3 contains 11 residues. CDR3 sequence: CASSLEYEQYF. In nucleotides, the CDR3 is TGTGCCAGCAGCTTAGAGTACGAGCAGTACTTC.

This clone has a handful of counts. The V call is TRBV4-1, the J call TRBJ2-7; D might be TRBD2 (6 bases). The germline CDR1 and CDR2 sequences are MGHRA and YSYEKL. The CDR3 is 15 residues long. V was pared by 2 bases and J by 6 bases, with 17 bases between. CDR3 amino acids: CASSQIDRGGAEQYF. DNA for the CDR3: TGCGCCAGCAGCCAAATCGATCGTGGAGGGGCCGAGCAGTACTTC.

The chain joins TRBV9 to TRBJ2-7; perhaps TRBD2 as D (6 bases). The V gene lost 0 bases and the J gene lost 5 bases, with 18 bases spanning the gap. This CDR3 has 16 residues. The V gene's germline CDR1 is SGDLS and CDR2 YYNGEE. The CDR3 is CASSVGPGFPGDEQYF. The CDR3 region has the DNA TGTGCCAGCAGCGTAGGCCCCGGTTTCCCGGGGGACGAGCAGTACTTC.

The chain combines TRBV2 with TRBJ1-1; 9 bases agree with TRBD1. Germline trimming cut 11 bases from V and 7 bases from J; bases unmatched to any gene: 11. CDR1 and CDR2 from the germline V gene are SNHLY and FYNNEI. The CDR3 length is 13 residues. CDR3 in amino acids: CAGTYRGRDEAFF. The CDR3 coding sequence is TGTGCCGGAACCTACAGGGGGCGGGATGAAGCTTTCTTT.

The rearrangement uses TRBV2 and TRBJ1-2, with D possibly matching TRBD1 (6 bases). The V and J ends lost 11 bases and 3 bases respectively, with 10 bases between them. The CDR3 has 11 amino acids. Germline V gives CDR1 SNHLY, CDR2 FYNNEI. CDR3 sequence: CAEQGDYGYTF. Written as DNA, the CDR3 is TGTGCCGAACAGGGAGACTATGGCTACACCTTC.

The chain carries TRBV5-4 and TRBJ2-1; D call uncertain. CDR1 SGHNT and CDR2 YYREEE come from the germline V gene (reference sequence). CDR3 length: 13 amino acids. The V end was cut by 4 bases, the J end by 0 bases, with 5 bases between. CDR3 nucleotides: TGTGCCAGCAGCCCGAGCTCCTACAATGAGCAGTTCTTC. Translating it yields CASSPSSYNEQFF.

The genes are TRBV6-6 and TRBJ2-3; D not resolved. The CDR3 length is 11 residues. V shed 6 bases and J shed 6 bases, with 7 bases lying between them. CDR1 and CDR2 from the germline V gene are MNHNY and SVGAGI (reference sequence). Here the CDR3 DNA reads TGTGCCAGCAGGAACCGGGATACGCAGTATTTT. Encoded protein: CASRNRDTQYF.

The rearrangement joins TRBV6-5 to TRBJ2-5, with a weak D call TRBD2 (5 bases). The germline V gene encodes CDR1 MNHEY and CDR2 SVGAGI. V was shortened by 6 bases and J by 1 base, with 12 bases between the two germline ends. This CDR3 has 14 amino acids. The CDR3 DNA follows: TGTGCCAGCAGGGGCCTAGGACTCCAAGAGACCCAGTACTTC. Its translation: CASRGLGLQETQYF.

This chain links TRBV5-6 with TRBJ1-6, with TRBD1 as a possible D gene (6 bases). Germline CDR1 SGHDT, CDR2 YYEEEE. The CDR3 length is 16 residues. V gave up 0 bases and J gave up 7 bases, with 14 bases separating them. The DNA of the CDR3 is TGTGCCAGCAGCTTGGGGCTCAGGGGTCAGAATTCACCCCTCCACTTT. Translation: CASSLGLRGQNSPLHF.

The CDR3 reads CASSSGTDAYGYTF. The CDR3 bases are TGTGCCAGCAGTTCGGGGACGGATGCCTATGGCTACACCTTC. The V and J genes are TRBV6-6 and TRBJ1-2; a weak D match, TRBD1 (5 bases). The CDR3 sequence is 14 residues long. CDR1 is MNHNY, CDR2 SVGAGI, per germline (reference sequence). The V end lost 4 bases, the J end lost 4 bases, and 13 bases lay between the germline ends.

CDR3 sequence reads: CSVWVRAGGATGELFF. The CDR3 DNA is TGCAGCGTTTGGGTCCGAGCGGGGGGCGCTACCGGGGAGCTGTTTTTT. The chain joins TRBV29-1 to TRBJ2-2; 9 bases match TRBD2. This CDR3 contains 16 residues. The J segment lost 5 bases and the V segment lost 5 bases, leaving 12 bases of the junction unmatched. Germline values: CDR1 SQVTM, CDR2 ANQGSEA.

The V call is TRBV2, the J call TRBJ1-5; 12 nucleotides align to TRBD1. V shed 6 bases, J shed 0 bases, and the junction held 3 bases outside the gene matches. CDR1 and CDR2 from the germline V gene are SNHLY and FYNNEI. The CDR3 contains 16 residues. CDR3 protein: CASRGTGGNSNQPQHF. The CDR3 DNA reads TGTGCCAGCAGAGGGACAGGGGGCAATAGCAATCAGCCCCAGCATTTT.

The chain joins TRBV2 to TRBJ1-2, with D uncertain. V was cut by 10 bases and J by 7 bases, with 10 bases left in between. The CDR3 covers 10 residues. Germline CDR1 reads SNHLY; CDR2 reads FYNNEI. CDR3 region: CATKRPGYTF. In DNA, the CDR3 is TGTGCCACCAAGAGGCCTGGCTACACCTTC.

V and J are TRBV9 and TRBJ2-1; no clear D. The length of the CDR3 is 13 residues. Deletions cut 5 bases from V and 5 bases from J, with 11 bases between. Germline lookup yields CDR1 SGDLS and CDR2 YYNGEE. The CDR3 spells CASRGPNNNEQFF. The CDR3 nucleotides read TGTGCCAGCAGGGGCCCCAACAACAATGAGCAGTTCTTC.

This clone was detected a few times. The V gene is TRBV13, the J gene TRBJ1-6; D is ambiguous. Germline assignment: CDR1 PRHDT and CDR2 FYEKMQ (reference sequence). Trimming left V 5 bases short and J 7 bases short, with 12 bases between. This CDR3 comprises 14 residues. CDR3 sequence reads: CASSLTGSNSPLHF. The CDR3 DNA sequence: TGTGCCAGCAGCCTTACCGGGTCGAATTCACCCCTCCACTTT.

Only a few counts were recorded for this clone. The rearrangement uses TRBV30 and TRBJ1-2; tentatively, D is TRBD1 (6 bases). The CDR3 loop spans 15 amino acids. Germline CDR1 and CDR2: GTSNPN and SVGIG (reference sequence). Trimming shortened V by 2 bases and J by 4 bases, and 17 bases separated the two germline ends. CDR3 amino acids: CAWSTSPGVIYGYTF. CDR3 in DNA: TGTGCCTGGAGTACGTCCCCAGGGGTGATCTATGGCTACACCTTC.

This sequence joins TRBV6-5 and TRBJ2-1; D not certain. CDR3 length: 11 amino acids. V shed 6 bases and J shed 8 bases, with 8 bases lying between them. From germline, CDR1 is MNHEY and CDR2 SVGAGI. The CDR3, as DNA: TGTGCCAGCAGGAGGACGGATGAGCAGTTCTTC. This translates into CASRRTDEQFF.

The V and J genes are TRBV5-1 and TRBJ2-7, with TRBD2 matching 9 bases. The CDR3 loop spans 15 amino acids. Germline V CDR1 and CDR2: SGHRS, YFSETQ. J gave up 2 bases and V 2 bases, and 5 bases lay outside the gene matches. CDR3 protein: CASSFISGGTYEQYF. In nucleotides, the CDR3 is TGCGCCAGCAGCTTTATTAGCGGGGGAACCTACGAGCAGTACTTC.

J is TRBJ2-5 and V is TRBV27; 8 positions agree with TRBD1. The CDR3 covers 13 residues. Trimming removed 3 bases from V and 5 bases from J; junction bases left unmatched: 2. Germline V gene lookup returns CDR1 MNHEY and CDR2 SMNVEV (reference sequence). The CDR3 is CASSLDRAETQYF. CDR3 nucleotides: TGTGCCAGCAGTTTGGACAGGGCTGAGACCCAGTACTTC.

This clone was picked up a small number of times. The rearrangement uses TRBV7-2 and TRBJ1-2; a possible D gene is TRBD1 (5 bases). The CDR3 consists of 15 residues. The V end lost 2 bases, the J end lost 7 bases, and 17 bases lay between the germline ends. Germline V gives CDR1 SGHTA, CDR2 FQGNSA. The CDR3 sequence: CASSLMGDASRGYTF. In DNA form, the CDR3 reads TGTGCCAGCAGCTTAATGGGGGACGCGTCCCGTGGCTACACCTTC. The complete variable domain, with remaining parts taken from reference TRBV7-2 and TRBJ1-2, reads GAGVSQSPSNKVTEKGKDVELRCDPISGHTALYWYRQSLGQGLEFLIYFQGNSAPDKSGLPSDRFSAERTGGSVSTLTIQRTQQEDSAVYLCASSLMGDASRGYTFGSGTRLTVV.

This clone was counted only a few times. The chain links TRBV11-3 to TRBJ2-2, with D perhaps matching TRBD1 or TRBD2 (5 bases each). Germline V gene sequence: CDR1 SGHNT, CDR2 YENEEA. There are 14 residues in the CDR3. Between the trimmed V and J ends, which lost 2 bases and 5 bases, there was a span of 9 bases. The CDR3 region is CASSLIRETGELFF. The DNA of the CDR3 is TGTGCCAGCAGCTTAATCAGGGAGACCGGGGAGCTGTTTTTT.

The chain links TRBV15 to TRBJ2-2; 8 bases map to TRBD2. The CDR3 consists of 15 residues. Germline loops: CDR1 LNHNV, CDR2 YYDKDF (reference sequence). V shed 1 base, J shed 3 bases, and the junction held 1 base outside the gene matches. The chain's CDR3 is CATSRGAGDTGELFF. The CDR3 DNA reads TGTGCCACCAGCAGAGGAGCGGGGGACACCGGGGAGCTGTTTTTT.

This clone occurred a few times. This chain links TRBV7-3 with TRBJ1-2, with a tentative D call TRBD1 (6 bases). V was shortened by 8 bases and J by 3 bases, with 13 bases between the two germline ends. Per the germline V gene, CDR1 is SGHTA and CDR2 is FQGTGA. This CDR3 region has 13 residues. The DNA for the CDR3 is TGTGCCAGCGGGGACACATTATACTATGGCTACACCTTC. Translation gives CASGDTLYYGYTF.

The CDR3 protein is CSVGERHEQYF. The CDR3 bases are TGCAGCGTTGGGGAGAGGCACGAGCAGTACTTC. V gene TRBV29-1 combines with J gene TRBJ2-7; D is perhaps TRBD2 (5 bases). Germline V gene sequence: CDR1 SQVTM, CDR2 ANQGSEA. The CDR3 is 11 amino acids. Trimming removed 4 bases at V and 5 bases at J, with 9 bases between.

The J gene is TRBJ1-6, the V gene TRBV10-3, with 8 bases identical to TRBD1. Trimming cost V 8 bases and J 0 bases; bases outside gene matches: 3. CDR1 is ENHRY and CDR2 is SYGVKD in the germline V gene. The CDR3 sequence is 15 residues long. The CDR3 sequence is CAIGTGSSYNSPLHF. For the CDR3, the DNA is TGTGCCATCGGGACAGGATCCTCCTATAATTCACCCCTCCACTTT.

Ten or more counts support this clone. The chain couples TRBV4-1 to TRBJ2-3; either TRBD1 or TRBD2 may supply D (7 bases each). The CDR3 consists of 13 residues. V shed 10 bases and J shed 2 bases, with 13 bases lying between them. The germline CDR1 and CDR2 sequences are MGHRA and YSYEKL. The CDR3 region has the DNA TGCGCCACCAGGGGGGGGCTCACAGATACGCAGTATTTT. Its protein product is CATRGGLTDTQYF.